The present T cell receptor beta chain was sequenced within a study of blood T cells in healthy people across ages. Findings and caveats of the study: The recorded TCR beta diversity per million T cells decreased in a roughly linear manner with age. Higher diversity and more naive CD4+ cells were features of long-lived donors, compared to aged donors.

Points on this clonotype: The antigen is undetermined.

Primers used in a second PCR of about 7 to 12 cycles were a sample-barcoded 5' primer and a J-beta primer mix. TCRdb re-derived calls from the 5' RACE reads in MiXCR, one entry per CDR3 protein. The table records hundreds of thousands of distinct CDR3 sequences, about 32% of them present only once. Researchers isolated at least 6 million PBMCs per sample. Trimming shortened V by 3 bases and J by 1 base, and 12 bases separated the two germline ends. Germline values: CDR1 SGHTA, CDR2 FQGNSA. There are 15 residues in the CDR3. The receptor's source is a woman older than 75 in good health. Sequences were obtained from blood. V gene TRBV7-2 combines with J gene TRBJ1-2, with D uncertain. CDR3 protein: CASSFRASNNYGYTF. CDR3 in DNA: TGTGCCAGCAGCTTCCGGGCCTCTAATAACTATGGCTACACCTTC.